The 23 T cell receptor beta chains below were found in one sample sequenced in a study of shared clonotypes between healthy human individuals. Repertoires were generated with immunoSEQ multiplex PCR, while TCRdb's copy carries only in-frame clones and drops some. The profile covers 800,000 to 1,200,000 clones, with roughly 74% appearing a single time and around 0.47% taken by the ten largest. Sequencing was carried out using memory CD4+ T cells from PBMCs. Subset specified: CD45RA-negative fraction. These receptors all stem from a man aged 18 to 30 in good health. Some clones in this sample may be carry-over from other donors' samples.

To note about this clone: The sample contains more than one DNA sequence encoding this CDR3. The J gene is TRBJ1-2, the V gene TRBV5-1, with 9 bases matching TRBD1. The V and J ends lost 4 bases and 5 bases, in that order; junction bases with no gene match: 3. The CDR3 is 13 residues long. Germline CDR1 is SGHRS and CDR2 is YFSETQ. As DNA, the CDR3 is TGCGCCAGCAGCCCCGGGACAGGGTATGGCTACACCTTC. It is translated as CASSPGTGYGYTF.

This clone appeared a few times. This chain connects TRBV5-4 to TRBJ2-3; D is possibly TRBD1 or TRBD2 (5 bases each). Germline CDR1 is SGHNT and CDR2 is YYREEE (reference sequence). This CDR3 region has 18 residues. V dropped 1 base and J dropped 2 bases, with 20 bases sitting between them. As DNA, the CDR3 is TGTGCCAGCAGCTTGCGTGCGACGGGTGGGGGAATCACAGATACGCAGTATTTT. Translation: CASSLRATGGGITDTQYF.

The chain uses TRBV28 and TRBJ1-1; 8 nucleotides line up with TRBD1. The V segment lost 7 bases and the J segment 4 bases; nucleotides outside the gene matches: 8. The CDR3 totals 14 residues. Germline V lookup: CDR1 MDHEN, CDR2 SYDVKM. CDR3 in DNA: TGTGCCAGCATCAAAATCGACAGGGGCACTGAAGCTTTCTTT. Translating gives CASIKIDRGTEAFF.

The chain joins TRBV6-1 to TRBJ1-6; no reliable D call. CDR3 length: 17 residues. V was shortened by 0 bases and J by 7 bases, with 16 bases between the two germline ends. Germline V gene data show CDR1 as MNHNS and CDR2 as SASEGT. The CDR3 loop reads CASSEALRGRANSPLHF. Written as DNA, the CDR3 is TGTGCCAGCAGTGAAGCGTTGAGAGGGAGAGCAAATTCACCCCTCCACTTT.

This clone has just one count. This chain links TRBV5-1 with TRBJ2-7, with a tentative D call TRBD1 (5 bases). Germline-derived CDR1 and CDR2 are SGHRS and YFSETQ. Trimming left V 0 bases short and J 2 bases short, with 12 bases between. The CDR3 has 15 residues. CDR3 loop: CASSLALQATYEQYF. The DNA of the CDR3 is TGCGCCAGCAGCTTGGCCCTACAGGCCACCTACGAGCAGTACTTC.

The chain combines TRBV9 with TRBJ2-1; 9 positions agree with TRBD2. Germline assignment: CDR1 SGDLS and CDR2 YYNGEE. With V trimmed by 4 bases and J by 5 bases, 13 bases remained unmatched. The CDR3 consists of 17 residues. This CDR3 reads CASSTRLAVVLNNEQFF. DNA for the CDR3: TGTGCCAGCAGCACCCGACTAGCGGTAGTGTTAAACAATGAGCAGTTCTTC.

In regard to this clone: In the same sample, other DNA sequences code for this CDR3. V usage is TRBV7-2 and J usage is TRBJ2-7, with 9 bases matching TRBD1. The germline gives CDR1 SGHTA, CDR2 FQGNSA. The CDR3 covers 14 residues. Losses at the gene ends were 4 bases for V and 3 bases for J; bases not matched to a gene: 4. DNA for the CDR3: TGTGCCAGCAGCTCCGGGACAGGGTACTACGAGCAGTACTTC. Translating gives CASSSGTGYYEQYF.

This chain joins TRBV5-1 and TRBJ2-3, with TRBD2 matching 16 bases. This CDR3 contains 16 residues. The J segment lost 4 bases and the V segment lost 4 bases, leaving 3 bases of the junction unmatched. CDR1 is SGHRS, CDR2 YFSETQ, per germline. CDR3 loop: CASSGGTSGRADTQYF. CDR3 sequence (DNA): TGCGCCAGCAGCGGGGGGACTAGCGGGAGGGCAGATACGCAGTATTTT.

The J gene is TRBJ2-1, the V gene TRBV28; no clear D. CDR3 length equals 12 residues. Germline-derived CDR1 and CDR2 are MDHEN and SYDVKM. V lost 7 bases and J 8 bases, leaving 12 bases between the germline ends. This CDR3 reads CASTRATDEQFF. DNA of the CDR3: TGTGCCAGCACTCGGGCCACGGATGAGCAGTTCTTC.

The genes are TRBV9 and TRBJ2-1, with no clear D. The germline V and J ends were trimmed by 0 bases and 11 bases, with 12 bases remaining between them. Germline assignment: CDR1 SGDLS and CDR2 YYNGEE. This CDR3 spans 13 amino acids. The CDR3 nucleotides read TGTGCCAGCAGCGTAGATCAGCTTAGGCAGCAGTTCTTC. It specifies CASSVDQLRQQFF.

V usage is TRBV4-1 and J usage is TRBJ2-4; tentatively, D is TRBD2 (6 bases). V was trimmed by 4 bases and J by 0 bases, leaving 28 bases between them. The CDR3 extends over 21 amino acids. CDR1 and CDR2 (germline): MGHRA, YSYEKL. This CDR3 is CASSPSDWQGRGTLAKNIQYF. In nucleotides, the CDR3 is TGCGCCAGCAGCCCCTCGGATTGGCAGGGCCGAGGGACTTTAGCCAAAAACATTCAGTACTTC.

The sample holds one count of this clone. This may stem from a read error, because a much larger clone lies one nucleotide away. The chain is built from TRBV2 and TRBJ1-5, with D possibly TRBD1 on 5 matching bases. Germline V gene lookup returns CDR1 SNHLY and CDR2 FYNNEI. The CDR3 covers 13 residues. The CDR3 loop reads CASSRESDQSQHF. The CDR3 coding sequence is TGTGCCAGCAGCAGGGAATCCGATCAGTCCCAGCATTTT. Supplemented by reference TRBV2 and TRBJ1-5, the full variable domain reads EPEVTQTPSHQVTQMGQEVILRCVPISNHLYFYWYRQILGQKVEFLVSFYNNEISEKSEIFDDQFSVERPDGSNFTLKIRSTKLEDSAMYFCASSRESDQSQHFGDGTRLSIL.

This chain uses TRBV7-2 with TRBJ2-5; a weak D match, TRBD2 (6 bases). Between the trimmed V and J ends, which lost 5 bases and 3 bases, there was a span of 16 bases. The CDR3 consists of 15 residues. The germline V gene has CDR1 SGHTA and CDR2 FQGNSA. The CDR3: CASSLGLGGEETQYF. DNA for the CDR3: TGTGCCAGCAGCCTGGGACTCGGAGGCGAAGAGACCCAGTACTTC.

The chain carries TRBV18 and TRBJ2-7; the D call may be TRBD1 or TRBD2 (6 bases each). The CDR3 extends over 17 amino acids. The germline gives CDR1 KGHSH, CDR2 LQKENI. With 3 bases removed from V and 6 bases from J, the gap between germline ends came to 24 bases. As DNA, the CDR3 is TGTGCCAGCTCACCTCAACTCAGAGGGGGGATCCCTACCGAGCAGTACTTC. Its protein is CASSPQLRGGIPTEQYF.

The gene calls are TRBV28 and TRBJ1-2; D not resolved. The CDR3 loop spans 10 amino acids. Germline-derived CDR1 and CDR2 are MDHEN and SYDVKM. Trimming removed 8 bases at V and 4 bases at J, with 5 bases between. The CDR3 DNA reads as TGTGCCAGCGGTATCTATGGCTACACCTTC. This codes for CASGIYGYTF.

The CDR3 DNA reads as TGTGCCAGCAGTGAAGCGGGACAGGGTTACAATGAGCAGTTCTTC. Translated, it gives CASSEAGQGYNEQFF. This chain uses TRBV2 with TRBJ2-1; TRBD1 aligns across 9 bases. V shed 0 bases, J shed 4 bases, and the junction held 1 base outside the gene matches. CDR1 is SNHLY and CDR2 is FYNNEI in the germline V gene. This CDR3 comprises 15 residues. Full variable domain (outside the CDR3, taken from reference TRBV2 and TRBJ2-1): EPEVTQTPSHQVTQMGQEVILRCVPISNHLYFYWYRQILGQKVEFLVSFYNNEISEKSEIFDDQFSVERPDGSNFTLKIRSTKLEDSAMYFCASSEAGQGYNEQFFGPGTRLTVL.

The CDR3 region has the DNA TGCAGCGTCAAAGGGGCAGGCTCCTATGGCTACACCTTC. It codes for CSVKGAGSYGYTF. The rearrangement joins TRBV29-1 to TRBJ1-2; TRBD1 might be the D (5 bases). Between the trimmed V and J ends, which lost 6 bases and 4 bases, there was a span of 15 bases. From germline, CDR1 is SQVTM and CDR2 ANQGSEA. The CDR3 contains 13 residues.

The chain couples TRBV9 to TRBJ2-3; weak D call: TRBD2 (6 bases). Germline assignment: CDR1 SGDLS and CDR2 YYNGEE. The CDR3 totals 15 residues. The V end was cut by 4 bases, the J end by 5 bases, with 17 bases between. The CDR3 sequence is CASSSTRGVGDTQYF. The CDR3 nucleotides are TGTGCCAGCAGCTCGACTAGGGGTGTTGGAGATACGCAGTATTTT.

The V gene is TRBV4-3, the J gene TRBJ1-3, with TRBD1 as a possible D gene (5 bases). The CDR3 is 15 amino acids. V lost 1 base and J lost 2, with 9 bases in between. Germline CDR1 LGHNA, CDR2 YSLEER. The CDR3 coding sequence is TGCGCCAGCAGCCAAGTTCGGGGGGCTGGAAACACCATATATTTT. Amino acid sequence: CASSQVRGAGNTIYF.

This clone was detected only once. The DNA of the CDR3 is TGTGCCAGCAGCCAAATAGTAAACACTGAAGCTTTCTTT. It is translated as CASSQIVNTEAFF. The chain recombines TRBV7-3 with TRBJ1-1, with D uncertain. V was clipped by 5 bases and J by 2 bases, with 9 bases between them. Germline CDR1 SGHTA, CDR2 FQGTGA. The CDR3 spans 13 residues. The whole variable domain, filled in from reference TRBV7-3 and TRBJ1-1, reads GAGVSQTPSNKVTEKGKYVELRCDPISGHTALYWYRQSLGQGPEFLIYFQGTGAADDSGLPNDRFFAVRPEGSVSTLKIQRTERGDSAVYLCASSQIVNTEAFFGQGTRLTVV.

This chain joins TRBV11-2 and TRBJ1-2; the match to TRBD1 covers 7 bases. Germline loops: CDR1 SGHAT, CDR2 FQNNGV. The CDR3 loop spans 17 amino acids. V lost 5 bases to trimming and J lost 3 bases; unmatched junction nucleotides: 15. The CDR3 DNA sequence: TGTGCCAGCAGCCGAATAGCAGGGGGAAGGGCAGACTATGGCTACACCTTC. Translation gives CASSRIAGGRADYGYTF.

This clone was detected once. The V and J genes are TRBV27 and TRBJ2-7, with a weak D call TRBD1 (6 bases). Germline assignment: CDR1 MNHEY and CDR2 SMNVEV (reference sequence). The CDR3 has 15 amino acids. V lost 0 bases to trimming and J lost 4 bases, with 13 bases between them. The CDR3 spells CASSLSGAPGYEQYF. The CDR3 DNA follows: TGTGCCAGCAGTTTATCGGGGGCCCCAGGGTACGAGCAGTACTTC.

The chain is built from TRBV28 and TRBJ2-6; no firm D call. V was shortened by 6 bases and J by 1 base, with 10 bases between the two germline ends. Germline CDR1 reads MDHEN; CDR2 reads SYDVKM. This CDR3 comprises 15 residues. In DNA, the CDR3 is TGTGCCAGCAGACGCCCGCTATCTGGGGCCAACGTCCTGACTTTC. This sequence encodes CASRRPLSGANVLTF.